This entry is about one T cell receptor (beta chain). Generated by immunoSEQ multiplex PCR, the TCRdb table keeps only in-frame clones and is missing some. The sample includes about 150,000 clones, approximately 87% of them seen just once. The data stem from a study of T cell responses to AZD1222 COVID-19 vaccine. Germline assignment: CDR1 ENHRY and CDR2 SYGVKD. CDR3 length: 14 residues. The V end was cut by 2 bases, the J end by 2 bases, with 9 bases between. The chain joins TRBV10-3 to TRBJ1-2; D gene ambiguous. The TCR originated in an adult in good health. The sample in question was peripheral blood, obtained on day 0 of MenACWY control vaccination. CDR3 residues: CAISEIELNYGYTF. The CDR3 DNA sequence: TGTGCCATCAGTGAGATCGAATTGAACTATGGCTACACCTTC.